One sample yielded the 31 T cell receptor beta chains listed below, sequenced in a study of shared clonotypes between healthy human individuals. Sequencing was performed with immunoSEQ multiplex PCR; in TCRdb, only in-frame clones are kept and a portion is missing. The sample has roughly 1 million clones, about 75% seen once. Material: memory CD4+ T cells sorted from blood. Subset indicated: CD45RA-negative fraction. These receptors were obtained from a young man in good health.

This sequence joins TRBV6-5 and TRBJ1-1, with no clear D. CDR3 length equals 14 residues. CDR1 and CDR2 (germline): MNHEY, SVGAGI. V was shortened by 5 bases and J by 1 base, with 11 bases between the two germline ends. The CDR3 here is CASSTPSRNTEAFF. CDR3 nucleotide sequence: TGTGCCAGCAGTACCCCTTCCCGGAACACTGAAGCTTTCTTT.

The CDR3 sequence is CASSQDRTPYGYTF. DNA of the CDR3: TGCGCCAGCAGCCAAGACCGGACACCCTATGGCTACACCTTC. The rearrangement joins TRBV4-1 to TRBJ1-2; perhaps TRBD1 as D (5 bases). The germline V gene encodes CDR1 MGHRA and CDR2 YSYEKL. Trimming pared 0 bases from V and 4 bases from J, leaving 9 bases between. CDR3 size: 14 residues.

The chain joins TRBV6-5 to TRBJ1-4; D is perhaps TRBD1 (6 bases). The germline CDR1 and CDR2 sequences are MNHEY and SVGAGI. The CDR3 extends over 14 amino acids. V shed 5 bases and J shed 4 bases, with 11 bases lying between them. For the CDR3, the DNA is TGTGCCAGCAGTCTTACAGGGAGTAATGAAAAACTGTTTTTT. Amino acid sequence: CASSLTGSNEKLFF.

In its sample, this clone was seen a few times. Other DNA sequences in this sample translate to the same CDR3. In DNA form, the CDR3 reads TGCGCCAGCAGCGCCCAGGGGAACACTGAAGCTTTCTTT. Encoded protein: CASSAQGNTEAFF. The chain is built from TRBV5-1 and TRBJ1-1; possible D gene TRBD1, 5 bases. The germline V and J ends were trimmed by 4 bases and 1 base, with 8 bases remaining between them. From germline, CDR1 is SGHRS and CDR2 YFSETQ. The CDR3 extends over 13 amino acids.

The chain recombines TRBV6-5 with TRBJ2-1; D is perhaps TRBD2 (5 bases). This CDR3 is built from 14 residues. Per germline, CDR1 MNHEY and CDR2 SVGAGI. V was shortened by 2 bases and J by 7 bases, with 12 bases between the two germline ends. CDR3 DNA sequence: TGTGCCAGCAGTTACCCGGGGTACTCGAATGAGCAGTTCTTC. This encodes CASSYPGYSNEQFF.

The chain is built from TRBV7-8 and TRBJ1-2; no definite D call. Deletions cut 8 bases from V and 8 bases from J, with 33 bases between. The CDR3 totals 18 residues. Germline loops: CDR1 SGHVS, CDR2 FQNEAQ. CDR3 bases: TGTGCCAGCCTAGCCGACCGATCCGCCGGAGTGGAGGGAGAAGGCTACACCTTC. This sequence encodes CASLADRSAGVEGEGYTF.

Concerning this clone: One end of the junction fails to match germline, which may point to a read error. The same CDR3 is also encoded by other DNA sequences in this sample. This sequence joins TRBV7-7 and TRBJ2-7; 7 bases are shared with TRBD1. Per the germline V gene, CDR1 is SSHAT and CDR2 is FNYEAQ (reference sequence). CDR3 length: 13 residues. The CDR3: CASSLGRGYEQYF. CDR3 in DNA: TGTGCTAGCAGCTTGGGCAGGGGGTACGAGCAGTACTTC.

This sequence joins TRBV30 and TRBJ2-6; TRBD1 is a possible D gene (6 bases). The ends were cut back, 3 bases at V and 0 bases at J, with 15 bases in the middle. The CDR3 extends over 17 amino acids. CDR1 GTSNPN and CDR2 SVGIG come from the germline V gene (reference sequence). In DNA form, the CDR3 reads TGTGCCTGGAGAGGGGGTGGGTTTGGCTCTGGGGCCAACGTCCTGACTTTC. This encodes CAWRGGGFGSGANVLTF.

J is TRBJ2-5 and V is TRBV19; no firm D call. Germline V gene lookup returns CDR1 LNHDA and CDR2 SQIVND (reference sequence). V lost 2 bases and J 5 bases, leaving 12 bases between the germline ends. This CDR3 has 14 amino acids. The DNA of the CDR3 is TGTGCCAGTAGTATAAGGCCGCCCGGGGAGACCCAGTACTTC. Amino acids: CASSIRPPGETQYF.

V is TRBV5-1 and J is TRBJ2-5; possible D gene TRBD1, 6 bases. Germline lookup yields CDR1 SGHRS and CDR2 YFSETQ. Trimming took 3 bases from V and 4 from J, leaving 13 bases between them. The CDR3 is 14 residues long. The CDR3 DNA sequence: TGCGCCAGCAGCTCAACAGGGAATAGAGAGACCCAGTACTTC. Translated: CASSSTGNRETQYF.

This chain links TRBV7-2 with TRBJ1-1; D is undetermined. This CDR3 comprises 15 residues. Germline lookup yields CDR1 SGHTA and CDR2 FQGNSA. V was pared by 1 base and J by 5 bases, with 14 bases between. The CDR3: CASSLVIGGTTEAFF. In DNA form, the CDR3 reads TGTGCCAGCAGCTTAGTTATCGGCGGAACGACTGAAGCTTTCTTT.

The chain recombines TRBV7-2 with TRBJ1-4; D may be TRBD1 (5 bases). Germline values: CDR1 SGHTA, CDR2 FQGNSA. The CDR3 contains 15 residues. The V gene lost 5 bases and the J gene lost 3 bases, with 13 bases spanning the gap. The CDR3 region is CASSPQGMANEKLFF. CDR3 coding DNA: TGTGCCAGCAGCCCCCAGGGAATGGCTAATGAAAAACTGTTTTTT.

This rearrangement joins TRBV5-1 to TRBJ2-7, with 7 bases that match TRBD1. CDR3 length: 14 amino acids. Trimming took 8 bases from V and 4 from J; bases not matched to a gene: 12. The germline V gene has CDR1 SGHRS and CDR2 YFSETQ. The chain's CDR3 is CASCESGGRYEQYF. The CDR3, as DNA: TGCGCCAGTTGCGAATCAGGGGGAAGGTACGAGCAGTACTTC.

This chain's CDR3 is CSVGPASGVQETQYF. DNA of the CDR3: TGCAGCGTTGGACCCGCTAGCGGGGTACAAGAGACCCAGTACTTC. The rearrangement links TRBV29-1 to TRBJ2-5, with TRBD2 identical over 9 bases. V shed 4 bases and J 2 bases; nucleotides not matched to a gene: 8. The CDR3 contains 15 residues. Germline CDR1 and CDR2: SQVTM and ANQGSEA.

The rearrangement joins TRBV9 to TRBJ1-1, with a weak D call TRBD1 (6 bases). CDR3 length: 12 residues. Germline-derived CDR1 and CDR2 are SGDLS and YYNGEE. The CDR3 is CTPGGALTEAFF. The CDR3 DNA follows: TGTACACCCGGGGGCGCGTTGACTGAAGCTTTCTTT. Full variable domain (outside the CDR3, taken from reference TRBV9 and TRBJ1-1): DSGVTQTPKHLITATGQRVTLRCSPRSGDLSVYWYQQSLDQGLQFLIQYYNGEERAKGNILERFSAQQFPDLHSELNLSSLELGDSALYFCTPGGALTEAFFGQGTRLTVV.

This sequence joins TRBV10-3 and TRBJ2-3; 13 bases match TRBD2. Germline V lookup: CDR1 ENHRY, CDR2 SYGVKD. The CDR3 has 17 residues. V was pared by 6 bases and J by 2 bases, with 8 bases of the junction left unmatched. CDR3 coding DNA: TGTGCCATCAGCGGGACTAGCGGGAAGGGTAACACAGATACGCAGTATTTT. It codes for CAISGTSGKGNTDTQYF.

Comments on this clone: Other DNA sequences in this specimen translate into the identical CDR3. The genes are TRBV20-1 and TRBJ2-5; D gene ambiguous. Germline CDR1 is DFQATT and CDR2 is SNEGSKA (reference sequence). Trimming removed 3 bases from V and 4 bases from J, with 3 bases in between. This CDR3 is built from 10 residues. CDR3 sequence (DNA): TGCAGTGCTAGTGTAGAGACCCAGTACTTC. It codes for CSASVETQYF.

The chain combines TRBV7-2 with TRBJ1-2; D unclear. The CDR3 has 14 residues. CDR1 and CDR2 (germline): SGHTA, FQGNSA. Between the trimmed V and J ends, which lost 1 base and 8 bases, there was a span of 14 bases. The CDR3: CASSLGQRARGYTF. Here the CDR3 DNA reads TGTGCCAGCAGCTTAGGGCAGAGGGCCAGGGGCTACACCTTC.

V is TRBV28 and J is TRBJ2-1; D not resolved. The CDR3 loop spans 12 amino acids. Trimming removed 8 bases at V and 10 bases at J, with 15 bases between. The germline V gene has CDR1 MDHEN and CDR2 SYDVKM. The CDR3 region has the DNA TGTGCCAGCTTCTCCGCAAGGCGGGAGCAGTTCTTC. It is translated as CASFSARREQFF.

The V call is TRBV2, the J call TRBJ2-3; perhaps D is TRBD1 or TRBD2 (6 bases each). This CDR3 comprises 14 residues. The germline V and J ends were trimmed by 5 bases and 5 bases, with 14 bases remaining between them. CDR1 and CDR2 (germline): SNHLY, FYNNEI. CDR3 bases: TGTGCCAGCAGTTTCCTGGAGGGGGAAGATACGCAGTATTTT. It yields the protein CASSFLEGEDTQYF.

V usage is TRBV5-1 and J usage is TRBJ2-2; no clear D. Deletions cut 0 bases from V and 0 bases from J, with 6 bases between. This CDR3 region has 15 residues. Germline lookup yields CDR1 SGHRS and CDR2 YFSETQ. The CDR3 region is CASSLELANTGELFF. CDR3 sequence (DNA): TGCGCCAGCAGCTTGGAACTGGCGAACACCGGGGAGCTGTTTTTT.

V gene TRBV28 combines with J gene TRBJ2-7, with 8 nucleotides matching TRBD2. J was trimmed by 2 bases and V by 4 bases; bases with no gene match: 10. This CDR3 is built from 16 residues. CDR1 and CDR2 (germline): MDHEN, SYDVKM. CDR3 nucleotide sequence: TGTGCCAGCAGTTCCCCCGGGGCGGGGGGAACCTACGAGCAGTACTTC. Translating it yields CASSSPGAGGTYEQYF.

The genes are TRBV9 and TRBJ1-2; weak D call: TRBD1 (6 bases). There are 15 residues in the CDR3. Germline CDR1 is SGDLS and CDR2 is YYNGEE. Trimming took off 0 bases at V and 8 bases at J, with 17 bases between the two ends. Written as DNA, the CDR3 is TGTGCCAGCAGCGTAGATGGGGGGCATTCAGTCGGCTACACCTTC. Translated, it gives CASSVDGGHSVGYTF.

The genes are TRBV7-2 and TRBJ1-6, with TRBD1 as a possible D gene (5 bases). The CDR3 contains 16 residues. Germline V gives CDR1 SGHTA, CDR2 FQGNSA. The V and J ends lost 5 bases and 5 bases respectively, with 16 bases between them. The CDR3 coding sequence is TGTGCCAGCAGCGCCCAAGGGACCGAACATAATTCACCCCTCCACTTT. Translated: CASSAQGTEHNSPLHF. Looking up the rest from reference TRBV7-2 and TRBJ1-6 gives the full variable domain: GAGVSQSPSNKVTEKGKDVELRCDPISGHTALYWYRQSLGQGLEFLIYFQGNSAPDKSGLPSDRFSAERTGGSVSTLTIQRTQQEDSAVYLCASSAQGTEHNSPLHFGNGTRLTVT.

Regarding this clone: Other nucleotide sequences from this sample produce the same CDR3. This CDR3 is CASSLTGDSYEQYF. CDR3 nucleotides: TGCGCCAGCAGCTTGACAGGTGACTCCTACGAGCAGTACTTC. V usage is TRBV5-1 and J usage is TRBJ2-7; possibly TRBD1 for D (5 bases). The CDR3 sequence is 14 residues long. Germline V gene lookup returns CDR1 SGHRS and CDR2 YFSETQ. The V end lost 1 base, the J end lost 0 bases, and 8 bases lay between the germline ends.

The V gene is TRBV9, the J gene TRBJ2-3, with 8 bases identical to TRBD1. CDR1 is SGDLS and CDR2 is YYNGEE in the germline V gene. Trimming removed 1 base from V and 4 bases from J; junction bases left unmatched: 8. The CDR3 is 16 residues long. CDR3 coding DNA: TGTGCCAGCAGCGTAACGGACAGGGTGTATCCAGATACGCAGTATTTT. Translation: CASSVTDRVYPDTQYF.

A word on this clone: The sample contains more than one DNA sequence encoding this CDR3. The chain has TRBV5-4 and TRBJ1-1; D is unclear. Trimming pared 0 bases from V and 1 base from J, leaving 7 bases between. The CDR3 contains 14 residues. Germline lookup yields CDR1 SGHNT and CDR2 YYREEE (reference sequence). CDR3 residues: CASSLDRWNTEAFF. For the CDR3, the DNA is TGTGCCAGCAGCTTGGACCGATGGAACACTGAAGCTTTCTTT.

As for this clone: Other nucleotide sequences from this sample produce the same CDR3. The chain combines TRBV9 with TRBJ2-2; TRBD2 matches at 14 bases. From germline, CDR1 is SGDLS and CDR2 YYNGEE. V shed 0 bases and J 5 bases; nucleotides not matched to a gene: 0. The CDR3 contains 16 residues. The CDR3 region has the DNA TGTGCCAGCAGCGTAGGACTAGCGGGAGGGACCGGGGAGCTGTTTTTT. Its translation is CASSVGLAGGTGELFF.

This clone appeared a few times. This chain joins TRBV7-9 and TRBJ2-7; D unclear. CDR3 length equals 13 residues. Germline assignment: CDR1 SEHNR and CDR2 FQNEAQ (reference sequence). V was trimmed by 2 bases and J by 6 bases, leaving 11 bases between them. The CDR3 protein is CASSLKDLGEQYF. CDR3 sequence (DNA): TGTGCCAGCAGCTTAAAGGATCTCGGCGAGCAGTACTTC.

CDR3 sequence (DNA): TGTGCCAGCAGCGTACAGAACCTAAACACTGAAGCTTTCTTT. It codes for CASSVQNLNTEAFF. The rearrangement uses TRBV7-2 and TRBJ1-1, with D unclear. The CDR3 has 14 residues. Germline V gene sequence: CDR1 SGHTA, CDR2 FQGNSA. Trimming shortened V by 5 bases and J by 2 bases, and 12 bases separated the two germline ends.

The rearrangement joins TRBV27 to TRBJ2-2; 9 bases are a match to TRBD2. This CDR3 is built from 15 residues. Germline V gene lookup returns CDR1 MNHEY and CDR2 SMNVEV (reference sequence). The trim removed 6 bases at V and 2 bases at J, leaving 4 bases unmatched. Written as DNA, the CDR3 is TGTGCCAGCAGAAGCGGGGGGTTAAACACCGGGGAGCTGTTTTTT. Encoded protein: CASRSGGLNTGELFF.